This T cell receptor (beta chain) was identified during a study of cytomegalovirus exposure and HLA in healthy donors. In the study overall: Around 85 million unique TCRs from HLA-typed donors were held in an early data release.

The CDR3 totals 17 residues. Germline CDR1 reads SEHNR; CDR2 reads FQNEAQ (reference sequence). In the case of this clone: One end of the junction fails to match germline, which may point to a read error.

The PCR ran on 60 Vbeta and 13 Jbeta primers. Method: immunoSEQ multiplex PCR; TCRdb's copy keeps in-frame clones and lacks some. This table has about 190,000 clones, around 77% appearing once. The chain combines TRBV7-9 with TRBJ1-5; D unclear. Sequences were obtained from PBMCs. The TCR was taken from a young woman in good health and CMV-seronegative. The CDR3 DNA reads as TGTTCCAGCAGCTTGTCGGGTCCGGCGCGGGGCAATCAGCCCCAGCATTTT. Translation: CSSSLSGPARGNQPQHF.